These T cell receptor beta chains were read from a single sample in a study of shared clonotypes between healthy human individuals. Repertoires were generated with immunoSEQ multiplex PCR, while TCRdb's copy carries only in-frame clones and drops some. Counted here are some 1.5 million clones, approximately 98% occurring once; the ten biggest clones make up 0.45%. Sequenced input: naive CD4+ T cells sorted from blood. All receptors come from a man aged 25-45 years in good health. Both conserved end residues are part of each CDR3. The order of the fields is J gene, D gene, clone size, V gene, CDR3 protein, CDR3 DNA. The D gene is left open where the match is weak. Size values are once, few and many counts, or a class for expanded clones, and some rows have none.

TRBJ2-5 | TRBD2 | . | TRBV5-6 | CASSFLQREVQETQYF | TGTGCCAGCAGCTTTCTCCAGCGGGAGGTACAAGAGACCCAGTACTTC
TRBJ2-7 | . | . | TRBV7-9 | CASSNPRNHYEQYF | TGTGCCAGCAGCAACCCCAGGAATCACTACGAGCAGTACTTC
TRBJ2-7 | TRBD2 | . | TRBV28 | CASSRPSGSSYEQYF | TGTGCCAGCAGCCGACCTAGCGGGAGCTCCTACGAGCAGTACTTC
TRBJ1-3 | . | . | TRBV13 | CASSFRVTIYF | TGTGCCAGCAGCTTTAGGGTTACCATATATTTT
TRBJ2-7 | . | . | TRBV29-1 | CSVEDGPLEQYF | TGCAGCGTTGAAGATGGGCCACTTGAGCAGTACTTC
TRBJ2-5 | . | . | TRBV25-1 | CASSEGVGETQYF | TGTGCCAGCAGTGAGGGAGTTGGAGAGACCCAGTACTTC
TRBJ2-7 | . | . | TRBV18 | CASSPSRTYEQYF | TGTGCCAGCTCACCATCTAGAACCTACGAGCAGTACTTC
TRBJ1-4 | . | . | TRBV25-1 | CASREGEKLFF | TGTGCCAGCAGGGAGGGTGAAAAACTGTTTTTT
TRBJ1-1 | . | . | TRBV29-1 | CSVEYTGRNTEAFF | TGCAGCGTTGAATATACAGGGCGGAACACTGAAGCTTTCTTT
TRBJ1-2 | . | . | TRBV5-1 | CASSSDPVVKGYTF | TGCGCCAGCAGCTCGGACCCCGTCGTGAAGGGCTACACCTTC
TRBJ2-3 | TRBD2 | . | TRBV2 | CASSENGLAGVPDTQYF | TGTGCCAGCAGTGAAAACGGACTAGCGGGAGTGCCAGATACGCAGTATTTT
TRBJ2-7 | TRBD1 | . | TRBV19 | CASSLPGQGAEQYF | TGTGCCAGTAGCCTCCCGGGACAGGGGGCTGAGCAGTACTTC
TRBJ2-5 | TRBD2 | . | TRBV10-3 | CAISPSGVAGGGETQYF | TGTGCCATCAGTCCCTCCGGAGTGGCGGGAGGGGGGGAGACCCAGTACTTC
TRBJ2-7 | TRBD2 | . | TRBV11-2 | CASSLWSSGSSYEQYF | TGTGCCAGCAGCTTATGGTCTAGCGGAAGCTCCTACGAGCAGTACTTC
TRBJ2-2 | . | . | TRBV6-4 | CASSEMGAANTGELFF | TGTGCCAGCAGTGAAATGGGGGCTGCGAACACCGGGGAGCTGTTTTTT
TRBJ2-7 | TRBD1 | . | TRBV29-1 | CSVRDSYYEQYF | TGCAGCGTTCGGGACAGCTACTACGAGCAGTACTTC
TRBJ2-2 | . | once | TRBV11-2 | CASSLGPVPGELFF | TGTGCCAGCAGCTTAGGTCCTGTCCCCGGGGAGCTGTTTTTT
TRBJ2-1 | . | . | TRBV4-1 | CASSQVNEQFF | TGCGCCAGCAGCCAAGTTAATGAGCAGTTCTTC
TRBJ2-1 | . | . | TRBV15 | CATSSYNEQFF | TGTGCCACCAGCTCCTACAATGAGCAGTTCTTC
TRBJ2-7 | TRBD2 | . | TRBV20-1 | CSLAGVGEQYF | TGCAGTCTAGCGGGAGTTGGGGAGCAGTACTTC
TRBJ2-5 | . | . | TRBV21-1 | CASSKGIQTQGETQYF | TGTGCCAGCAGCAAAGGGATCCAAACCCAAGGGGAGACCCAGTACTTC
TRBJ1-5 | TRBD1 | . | TRBV7-2 | CASSSDRVGQPQHF | TGTGCCAGCAGCTCCGACAGGGTAGGGCAGCCCCAGCATTTT
TRBJ1-3 | . | . | TRBV2 | CASSDQGGGNTIYF | TGTGCCAGCAGTGACCAGGGAGGTGGAAACACCATATATTTT
TRBJ1-5 | . | . | TRBV28 | CASSGGHQPQHF | TGTGCCAGCAGTGGGGGTCATCAGCCCCAGCATTTT
TRBJ1-1 | . | . | TRBV7-9 | CASSPYTTEAFF | TGTGCCAGCAGCCCATACACCACTGAAGCTTTCTTT
TRBJ2-5 | . | . | TRBV19 | CASSIARGQETQYF | TGTGCCAGTAGTATAGCAAGGGGACAAGAGACCCAGTACTTC
TRBJ1-3 | TRBD1 | . | TRBV27 | CASRPTGSGNTIYF | TGTGCCAGCAGGCCGACAGGGTCCGGAAACACCATATATTTT
TRBJ2-1 | . | . | TRBV11-3 | CASSFRASYNEQFF | TGTGCCAGCAGCTTCAGGGCATCCTACAATGAGCAGTTCTTC
TRBJ2-3 | . | . | TRBV5-1 | CASSAGRTDTQYF | TGCGCCAGCAGCGCGGGGAGGACAGATACGCAGTATTTT
TRBJ1-2 | . | . | TRBV28 | CASSPDNLHGYTF | TGTGCCAGCAGCCCGGACAACCTCCATGGCTACACCTTC
TRBJ1-2 | . | . | TRBV7-9 | CASSLGNYGYTF | TGTGCCAGCAGCTTAGGAAACTATGGCTACACCTTC
TRBJ2-1 | . | . | TRBV27 | CASSFRPSTSSEQFF | TGTGCCAGCAGTTTTCGCCCTTCTACGTCGTCGGAGCAGTTCTTC
TRBJ2-3 | . | . | TRBV29-1 | CSVATGTYTDTQYF | TGCAGCGTCGCTACAGGGACCTACACAGATACGCAGTATTTT
TRBJ2-1 | . | . | TRBV29-1 | CSVESGGLGFSYNEQFF | TGCAGCGTTGAATCCGGTGGGCTAGGCTTCTCCTACAATGAGCAGTTCTTC
TRBJ2-2 | TRBD2 | . | TRBV9 | CASSVSGRVTGELFF | TGTGCCAGCAGCGTAAGCGGGAGGGTCACCGGGGAGCTGTTTTTT
TRBJ2-6 | TRBD1 | . | TRBV4-3 | CASSQTGTNVLTF | TGCGCCAGCAGCCAGACAGGGACCAACGTCCTGACTTTC
TRBJ2-5 | TRBD1 | . | TRBV10-2 | CASSWSGGDETQYF | TGCGCCAGCAGTTGGTCAGGGGGCGACGAGACCCAGTACTTC
TRBJ1-2 | TRBD1 | . | TRBV6-1 | CASSEGLLGQGDGYTF | TGTGCCAGCAGTGAGGGCTTATTGGGACAGGGGGATGGCTACACCTTC
TRBJ2-7 | . | . | TRBV6-5 | CASRDLSYEQYF | TGTGCCAGCCGGGACTTGTCCTACGAGCAGTACTTC
TRBJ2-1 | . | once | TRBV9 | CASTRATADYNEQFF | TGTGCCAGCACCCGGGCGACGGCGGACTACAATGAGCAGTTCTTC
TRBJ2-1 | . | . | TRBV7-6 | CASTYRLAENNEQFF | TGTGCCAGCACCTACCGATTAGCGGAAAACAATGAGCAGTTCTTC
TRBJ2-1 | . | . | TRBV7-9 | CASSRGVGGYNEQFF | TGTGCCAGCAGCCGGGGTGTAGGAGGATACAATGAGCAGTTCTTC
TRBJ1-5 | . | . | TRBV5-1 | CASSLWGDSNQPQHF | TGCGCCAGCAGCTTGTGGGGGGATAGCAATCAGCCCCAGCATTTT
TRBJ2-7 | TRBD2 | . | TRBV18 | CASSPLAGGDYEQYF | TGTGCCAGCTCACCGTTAGCGGGAGGGGACTACGAGCAGTACTTC
TRBJ2-4 | TRBD2 | once | TRBV10-3 | CAISDPTSGGNIQYF | TGTGCCATCAGTGACCCGACTAGCGGGGGAAACATTCAGTACTTC
TRBJ2-5 | . | . | TRBV15 | CATRAGQVGQETQYF | TGTGCCACCAGGGCAGGGCAGGTGGGGCAAGAGACCCAGTACTTC
TRBJ2-1 | TRBD2 | . | TRBV4-3 | CASSQERAGGSGEQFF | TGCGCCAGCAGCCAAGAGAGAGCGGGAGGCTCCGGTGAGCAGTTCTTC
TRBJ2-3 | TRBD2 | . | TRBV4-3 | CASSQDRRLAGYTSTDTQYF | TGCGCCAGCAGCCAAGATAGGAGACTAGCGGGATATACTAGCACAGATACGCAGTATTTT
TRBJ1-2 | . | . | TRBV10-3 | CATRIEDSGGRGYTF | TGTGCCACAAGGATAGAGGATTCGGGGGGTAGGGGCTACACCTTC
TRBJ2-6 | . | . | TRBV6-5 | CASSYSTGSGANVLTF | TGTGCCAGCAGTTACTCTACCGGCTCTGGGGCCAACGTCCTGACTTTC
TRBJ1-2 | . | . | TRBV19 | CASTDSNYGYTF | TGTGCCAGTACAGACAGTAACTATGGCTACACCTTC
TRBJ2-1 | TRBD1 | . | TRBV29-1 | CSVELQGVDYNEQFF | TGCAGCGTTGAACTACAGGGGGTGGACTACAATGAGCAGTTCTTC
TRBJ2-1 | . | . | TRBV5-6 | CASSSVGLGYNEQFF | TGTGCCAGCAGCTCAGTGGGATTAGGGTACAATGAGCAGTTCTTC
TRBJ1-2 | . | . | TRBV2 | CASNLGSIYGYTF | TGTGCCAGCAATTTGGGCAGCATCTATGGCTACACCTTC
TRBJ2-7 | TRBD1 | . | TRBV9 | CASSPGTGNYEQYF | TGTGCCAGCAGCCCTGGGACAGGGAACTACGAGCAGTACTTC